The clone carrying this TCR beta chain was found many times. Antigen specificity is unknown. This sample is part of a study of CD8 T cells in ankylosing spondylitis. General observations from the study: Researchers reportedly found disease-linked clones significantly enriched in matched ankylosing spondylitis synovial fluid.

In germline, CDR1 is MNHNY, CDR2 SVGAGI (reference sequence). The ends were cut back, 2 bases at V and 7 bases at J, with 12 bases in the middle. This CDR3 comprises 13 residues. The authors made TCR beta libraries by quantitative 5'-RACE with molecular barcodes. A single record per CDR3 protein comes from TCRdb applying MiXCR to the 5' RACE reads. The profile shows about 220,000 distinct CDR3 sequences, 10% of them singletons. This chain joins TRBV6-6 and TRBJ2-7; D may be TRBD2 (6 bases). The clonotype originates from a male donor with ankylosing spondylitis or in good health (not recorded which). The specimen was blood, either unsorted or a sorted T cell fraction (not recorded which). In nucleotides, the CDR3 is TGTGCCAGCAGTTACGGATACGGAGGGGAGCAGTACTTC. It is translated as CASSYGYGGEQYF.